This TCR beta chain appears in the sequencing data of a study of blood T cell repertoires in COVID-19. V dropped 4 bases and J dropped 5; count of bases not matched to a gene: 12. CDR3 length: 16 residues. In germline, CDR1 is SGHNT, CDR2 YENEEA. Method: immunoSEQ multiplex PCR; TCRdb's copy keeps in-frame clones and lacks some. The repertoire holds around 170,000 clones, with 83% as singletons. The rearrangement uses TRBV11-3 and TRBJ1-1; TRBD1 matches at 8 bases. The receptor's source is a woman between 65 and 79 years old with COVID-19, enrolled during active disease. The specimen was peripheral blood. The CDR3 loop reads CASSSGQGSRSTEAFF. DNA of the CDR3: TGTGCCAGCAGCTCCGGACAGGGATCGAGGTCTACTGAAGCTTTCTTT.